This T cell receptor (beta chain) originates from a study of T cell responses to AZD1222 COVID-19 vaccine. General study findings and limits: Nearly half of spike-specific TCRs reportedly go after variant regions that carry no mutations. AZD1222 recipients seropositive at baseline numbered only 5 to 7.

The CDR3 is 13 amino acids. With 7 bases removed from V and 8 bases from J, the gap between germline ends came to 15 bases. Second doses at about 4 or about 12 weeks were pooled. Measured with immunoSEQ multiplex PCR; TCRdb has only the in-frame clones, and not every one. Of approximately 140,000 clones in the sample, approximately 92% were seen once. Details on this clone: As yet, its antigen is unknown.

This sequence originates from an adult who received the AZD1222 COVID-19 vaccine. The rearrangement joins TRBV12-3 or TRBV12-4 to TRBJ2-1; D is unclear. Material: peripheral blood, obtained 28 days after the second AZD1222 dose. CDR3 DNA sequence: TGTGCCAGCACCGATGATAGCATCGATGAGCAGTTCTTC. It translates to CASTDDSIDEQFF.